This T cell receptor (beta chain) was observed in a study of cytomegalovirus exposure and HLA in healthy donors. Points from the study as a whole: TCR beta sequences reportedly predicted most subjects' HLA-A and HLA-B alleles accurately.

CDR3 size: 12 residues. Germline V gives CDR1 MDHEN, CDR2 SYDVKM. In regard to this clone: The antigen remains unidentified.

PCR amplification relied on 60 Vbeta primers (plus 13 Jbeta primers). The repertoire was sequenced with immunoSEQ multiplex PCR; TCRdb's copy has only in-frame clones and lacks some. The data show about 180,000 clones, about 69% seen once. Sequencing input: PBMCs. The V call is TRBV28, the J call TRBJ2-7; 11 bases align to TRBD2. The clonotype originates from a male donor in good health and CMV-seronegative. CDR3: CCTSGSIYEQYF. The CDR3 DNA follows: TGTTGTACTAGCGGGAGTATCTACGAGCAGTACTTC.